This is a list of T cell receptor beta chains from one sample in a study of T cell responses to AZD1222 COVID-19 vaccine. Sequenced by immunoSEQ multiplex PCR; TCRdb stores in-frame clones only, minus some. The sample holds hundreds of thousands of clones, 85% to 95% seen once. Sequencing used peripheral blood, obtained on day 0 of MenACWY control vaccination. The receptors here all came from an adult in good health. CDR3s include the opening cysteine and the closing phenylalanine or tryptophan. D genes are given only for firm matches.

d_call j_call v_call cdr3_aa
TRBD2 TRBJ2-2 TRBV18 CASSPLAGGNTGELFF
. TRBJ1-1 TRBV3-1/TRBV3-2 CASGRARGDTEAFF
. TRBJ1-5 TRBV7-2 CASSLKAGNQPQHF
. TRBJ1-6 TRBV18 CASSPGGLSYNSPLHF
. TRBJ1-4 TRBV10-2 CASSVNNPTNEKLFF
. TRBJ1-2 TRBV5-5 CASSLTGIYGYTF
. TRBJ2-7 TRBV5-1 CASSATGSYEQYF
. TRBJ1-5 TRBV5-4 CASSQDGGRGPQHF
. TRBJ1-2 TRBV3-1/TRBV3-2 CASSKTGGGNYGYTF
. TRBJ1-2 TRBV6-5 CASSSSGGDRGYTF
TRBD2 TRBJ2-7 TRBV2 CASRKGGGTSILEQYF
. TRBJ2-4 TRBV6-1 CASSDTGLAKNIQYF
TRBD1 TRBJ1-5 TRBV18 CASSPRVLGQGISNQPQHF
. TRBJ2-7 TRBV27 CASARQYSYEQYF
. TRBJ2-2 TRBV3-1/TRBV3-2 CASSQVSGTGELFF
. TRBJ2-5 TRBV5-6 CASETLGGPGETQYF
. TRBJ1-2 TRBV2 CASRGESYGYTF